The clone carrying this T cell receptor (beta chain) was observed many times. Construction of TCR beta libraries relied on iRepertoire HTBI primers and on Arm-PCR targeting CDR3 regions. Each CDR3 protein is one row after TCRdb ran MiXCR on the multiplex PCR reads. The sample has approximately 400,000 distinct CDR3 sequences, about 15% seen once. Time point specified: newly diagnosed GD, antithyroid drugs for less than 3 months. Extracted PBMC RNA gave rise to the TCR library. The EDTA tubes were filled with about 9 milliliters of drawn peripheral blood. The data were obtained in a study of regulatory T cells in long-lasting Graves disease. The same data also went into a second study, on T cells in Graves' hyperthyroidism and ophthalmopathy.

Sequenced material: peripheral blood mononuclear cells (PBMCs), taken at new diagnosis, from a patient treated with antithyroid drugs. The TCR sequence derives from a woman in her thirties or forties with Graves disease.

The CDR3 DNA sequence: TGTGCCATCAGTGAGACGTTAGCGGGGAATTACGAGCAGTACTTC. This sequence encodes CAISETLAGNYEQYF. The chain recombines TRBV10-3 with TRBJ2-7, with 8 bases matching TRBD2. This CDR3 contains 15 residues. Trimming cost V 2 bases and J 4 bases; bases outside gene matches: 7. Germline V gene sequence: CDR1 ENHRY, CDR2 SYGVKD.